Below, 30 T cell receptor beta chains from the same sample are listed, as sequenced in a study of cytomegalovirus exposure and HLA in healthy donors. This PCR relied on a set of 60 Vbeta primers and 13 Jbeta primers. Sequencing was performed with immunoSEQ multiplex PCR; in TCRdb, only in-frame clones are kept and a portion is missing. Of about 200,000 clones listed, 86% are singletons. The specimen was PBMCs. Receptors were obtained from a woman in her twenties or thirties in good health and CMV-seronegative.

The J gene is TRBJ2-5, the V gene TRBV10-3; D remains ambiguous. Per germline, CDR1 ENHRY and CDR2 SYGVKD. This CDR3 has 17 amino acids. The V end was cut by 0 bases, the J end by 5 bases, with 19 bases between. The CDR3 region is CAISESHEVVFLETQYF. The CDR3 nucleotides read TGTGCCATCAGTGAGTCCCACGAGGTTGTTTTTTTGGAGACCCAGTACTTC.

This clone was counted between two and nine times. The V and J genes are TRBV28 and TRBJ2-7, with TRBD1 matching over 9 bases. The V segment lost 4 bases and the J segment 2 bases; nucleotides outside the gene matches: 6. The CDR3 extends over 15 amino acids. From germline, CDR1 is MDHEN and CDR2 SYDVKM. For the CDR3, the DNA is TGTGCCAGCAGTTCGGGACAGGGATTACCCTACGAGCAGTACTTC. It translates to CASSSGQGLPYEQYF.

The chain couples TRBV4-2 to TRBJ2-7; 7 bases fit TRBD2. Unmatched junction bases numbered 4, after V lost 0 bases and J lost 2 bases. The CDR3 runs to 15 residues. CDR1 is LGHNA and CDR2 is YNFKEQ in the germline V gene. CDR3 sequence: CASSQDRDYTYEQYF. In DNA form, the CDR3 reads TGTGCCAGCAGCCAAGATAGGGACTATACCTACGAGCAGTACTTC.

This clone was observed once. V is TRBV4-1 and J is TRBJ2-7; possible D gene TRBD1, 6 bases. CDR1 and CDR2 (germline): MGHRA, YSYEKL. V gave up 1 base and J gave up 10 bases, with 23 bases separating them. The CDR3 runs to 16 residues. The CDR3 bases are TGCGCCAGCAGCCAAGGCTTTAGGACAGAGAACGCCTATCAGTACTTC. It encodes CASSQGFRTENAYQYF.

This rearrangement joins TRBV7-9 to TRBJ2-7, with 13 bases that match TRBD2. Trimming cost V 5 bases and J 2 bases; bases outside gene matches: 6. Germline-derived CDR1 and CDR2 are SEHNR and FQNEAQ (reference sequence). The CDR3 has 16 amino acids. The CDR3 loop reads CASSPRTSGGPYEQYF. For the CDR3, the DNA is TGTGCCAGCAGCCCCAGGACTAGCGGGGGACCCTACGAGCAGTACTTC.

Only a few counts were recorded for this clone. The CDR3 spells CASRRMAGSSHNEQFF. The CDR3 DNA reads TGTGCCAGCAGGAGGATGGCGGGTTCAAGCCACAATGAGCAGTTCTTC. The chain has TRBV2 and TRBJ2-1; tentative D call: TRBD2 (5 bases). Germline V gene data show CDR1 as SNHLY and CDR2 as FYNNEI. The CDR3 covers 16 residues. V gave up 6 bases and J gave up 5 bases, with 20 bases separating them.

As DNA, the CDR3 is TGTGCCAGCAGCTTGGGTTCCCAGGACTACAATGAGCAGTTCTTC. Its protein is CASSLGSQDYNEQFF. The chain is built from TRBV7-8 and TRBJ2-1; D not certain. CDR1 is SGHVS, CDR2 FQNEAQ, per germline. The germline V and J ends were trimmed by 3 bases and 3 bases, with 12 bases remaining between them. This CDR3 spans 15 amino acids.

J is TRBJ2-2 and V is TRBV14; 14 bases are shared with TRBD2. Unmatched junction bases numbered 14, after V lost 0 bases and J lost 2 bases. Germline V gene sequence: CDR1 SGHDN, CDR2 FVKESK. This CDR3 has 22 residues. The chain's CDR3 is CASSQDRPLPTSGRVNTGELFF. For the CDR3, the DNA is TGTGCCAGCAGCCAAGATCGTCCTCTCCCGACTAGCGGGAGGGTAAACACCGGGGAGCTGTTTTTT.

This clone has just a few counts. The chain joins TRBV28 to TRBJ2-1; 11 bases fit TRBD2. Germline CDR1 MDHEN, CDR2 SYDVKM. V lost 6 bases and J lost 6; bases outside the gene matches: 19. The CDR3 consists of 19 residues. CDR3 coding DNA: TGTGCCAGCAGAACATCCCCGACTAGCGGGGTTGTCTCTGGCAATGAGCAGTTCTTC. Its protein is CASRTSPTSGVVSGNEQFF.

J is TRBJ2-7 and V is TRBV28; perhaps TRBD1 as D (6 bases). The V and J ends lost 3 bases and 1 base respectively, with 10 bases between them. In germline, CDR1 is MDHEN, CDR2 SYDVKM. The CDR3 is 14 amino acids. CDR3 in amino acids: CASSFGQLSYEQYF. The CDR3 DNA follows: TGTGCCAGCAGTTTTGGACAGCTTTCCTACGAGCAGTACTTC.

The chain has TRBV5-1 and TRBJ1-5; TRBD1 is a possible D gene (6 bases). The CDR3 spans 15 residues. Looked up from germline, CDR1 is SGHRS and CDR2 is YFSETQ. The V gene lost 0 bases and the J gene lost 7 bases, with 14 bases spanning the gap. CDR3 in amino acids: CASSLAGGAGQPQHF. The CDR3 region has the DNA TGCGCCAGCAGCTTGGCCGGGGGGGCTGGACAGCCCCAGCATTTT.

The chain couples TRBV15 to TRBJ2-7, with TRBD2 matching 10 bases. Unmatched junction bases numbered 8, after V lost 1 base and J lost 2 bases. Germline V gives CDR1 LNHNV, CDR2 YYDKDF (reference sequence). The CDR3 is 17 amino acids. For the CDR3, the DNA is TGTGCCACCAGCAGAGCATATGGGACTAGCGCGACCTACGAGCAGTACTTC. It yields the protein CATSRAYGTSATYEQYF. Complete variable domain (other parts from reference TRBV15 and TRBJ2-7): DAMVIQNPRYQVTQFGKPVTLSCSQTLNHNVMYWYQQKSSQAPKLLFHYYDKDFNNEADTPDNFQSRRPNTSFCFLDIRSPGLGDTAMYLCATSRAYGTSATYEQYFGPGTRLTVT.

The chain employs TRBV2 and TRBJ1-2; weak D call: TRBD1 (6 bases). The germline V gene encodes CDR1 SNHLY and CDR2 FYNNEI. The CDR3 extends over 14 amino acids. The ends were cut back, 6 bases at V and 1 base at J, with 12 bases in the middle. CDR3 loop: CASRWTALNYGYTF. The CDR3 DNA reads TGTGCCAGCAGATGGACAGCCCTTAACTATGGCTACACCTTC.

This chain uses TRBV9 with TRBJ2-2, with D possibly TRBD2 on 6 matching bases. This CDR3 has 14 residues. The V end was cut by 2 bases, the J end by 2 bases, with 7 bases between. CDR1 and CDR2 (germline): SGDLS, YYNGEE. The CDR3 sequence is CASSVGTNTGELFF. CDR3 nucleotides: TGTGCCAGCAGCGTCGGGACTAACACCGGGGAGCTGTTTTTT.

The sample holds one count of this clone. V usage is TRBV6-1 and J usage is TRBJ2-5; 8 positions match TRBD1. V lost 3 bases to trimming and J lost 4 bases; unmatched junction nucleotides: 4. Germline loops: CDR1 MNHNS, CDR2 SASEGT. This CDR3 is 14 amino acids long. CDR3 loop: CASSDPGGRETQYF. DNA for the CDR3: TGTGCCAGCAGTGACCCAGGGGGCAGAGAGACCCAGTACTTC.

This chain uses TRBV5-1 with TRBJ2-7; D not certain. The CDR3 spans 16 residues. V lost 1 base, J lost 3 bases, and 17 bases lay in between. Per the germline V gene, CDR1 is SGHRS and CDR2 is YFSETQ. CDR3 residues: CASSLSVSRGIYEQYF. In nucleotides, the CDR3 is TGCGCCAGCAGCTTGTCAGTTTCCAGAGGAATCTACGAGCAGTACTTC.

The chain couples TRBV6-4 to TRBJ2-1; a possible D gene is TRBD2 (7 bases). V lost 0 bases and J 4 bases, leaving 10 bases between the germline ends. This CDR3 spans 15 amino acids. The germline gives CDR1 MRHNA, CDR2 SNTAGT. The CDR3 sequence is CASSDSRGGYNEQFF. The CDR3 DNA is TGTGCCAGCAGTGACTCGAGGGGGGGGTACAATGAGCAGTTCTTC.

The V call is TRBV4-1, the J call TRBJ2-5; D is unclear. This CDR3 region has 13 residues. CDR1 and CDR2 (germline): MGHRA, YSYEKL. Trimming pared 1 base from V and 4 bases from J, leaving 7 bases between. The chain's CDR3 is CASSQVLLETQYF. The DNA for the CDR3 is TGCGCCAGCAGCCAAGTTTTATTAGAGACCCAGTACTTC.

The chain is built from TRBV4-1 and TRBJ1-4; D not certain. There are 16 residues in the CDR3. Trimming cost V 0 bases and J 5 bases, with 13 bases left between them. The V gene's germline CDR1 is MGHRA and CDR2 YSYEKL. As DNA, the CDR3 is TGCGCCAGCAGCCAAGAGAACACAGTCAAAAATGAAAAACTGTTTTTT. This encodes CASSQENTVKNEKLFF.

The chain carries TRBV2 and TRBJ2-7, with TRBD2 matching over 12 bases. The CDR3 loop spans 15 amino acids. V lost 6 bases, J lost 4 bases, and 7 bases stayed unmatched. In germline, CDR1 is SNHLY, CDR2 FYNNEI. The CDR3 region is CASRSRLAGAYEQYF. CDR3 sequence (DNA): TGTGCCAGCAGAAGTAGACTAGCGGGGGCATACGAGCAGTACTTC.

The chain employs TRBV7-9 and TRBJ2-7; the D gene is possibly TRBD2 (6 bases). Trimming shortened V by 8 bases and J by 2 bases, and 16 bases separated the two germline ends. The germline gives CDR1 SEHNR, CDR2 FQNEAQ (reference sequence). CDR3 length: 14 amino acids. CDR3 in DNA: TGTGCCAGCGGAAGACTAGTGAGTACCTACGAGCAGTACTTC. Residues: CASGRLVSTYEQYF. The entire variable domain, with the rest obtained from reference TRBV7-9 and TRBJ2-7, is as follows: DTGVSQNPRHKITKRGQNVTFRCDPISEHNRLYWYRQTLGQGPEFLTYFQNEAQLEKSRLLSDRFSAERPKGSFSTLEIQRTEQGDSAMYLCASGRLVSTYEQYFGPGTRLTVT.

The chain recombines TRBV7-6 with TRBJ2-1, with 14 positions matching TRBD2. Trimming cost V 5 bases and J 8 bases; bases outside gene matches: 5. This CDR3 is 15 amino acids long. The V gene's germline CDR1 is SGHVS and CDR2 FNYEAQ. CDR3: CASSQGTSGSYEQFF. The CDR3 DNA follows: TGTGCCAGCAGCCAAGGGACTAGCGGGAGCTATGAGCAGTTCTTC. Looking up the rest from reference TRBV7-6 and TRBJ2-1 gives the full variable domain: GAGVSQSPRYKVTKRGQDVALRCDPISGHVSLYWYRQALGQGPEFLTYFNYEAQQDKSGLPNDRFSAERPEGSISTLTIQRTEQRDSAMYRCASSQGTSGSYEQFFGPGTRLTVL.

This chain links TRBV29-1 with TRBJ2-7; 7 positions agree with TRBD2. The germline CDR1 and CDR2 sequences are SQVTM and ANQGSEA. J gave up 0 bases and V 6 bases, and 2 bases lay outside the gene matches. The CDR3 is 12 residues long. This CDR3 reads CSVSSGSYEQYF. CDR3 nucleotide sequence: TGCAGCGTATCTAGCGGCTCCTACGAGCAGTACTTC.

V is TRBV28 and J is TRBJ2-7, with D unclear. CDR3 length: 11 amino acids. CDR1 MDHEN and CDR2 SYDVKM come from the germline V gene. The ends were cut back, 6 bases at V and 7 bases at J, with 10 bases in the middle. The CDR3 region is CASSNNREQYF. For the CDR3, the DNA is TGTGCCAGCAGCAATAATCGGGAGCAGTACTTC. Together with reference TRBV28 and TRBJ2-7, the CDR3 gives the full variable domain: DVKVTQSSRYLVKRTGEKVFLECVQDMDHENMFWYRQDPGLGLRLIYFSYDVKMKEKGDIPEGYSVSREKKERFSLILESASTNQTSMYLCASSNNREQYFGPGTRLTVT.

J is TRBJ1-5 and V is TRBV19; 11 bases are a match to TRBD1. Per germline, CDR1 LNHDA and CDR2 SQIVND (reference sequence). Germline trimming cut 4 bases from V and 4 bases from J; bases unmatched to any gene: 6. CDR3 length: 16 amino acids. The CDR3 region has the DNA TGTGCCAGTAGTAGAAGGACAGGGGGCACAAATCAGCCCCAGCATTTT. This gives the protein CASSRRTGGTNQPQHF.

Here the CDR3 reads CASSPNYSNQPQHF. The CDR3 DNA reads as TGTGCCAGTAGCCCGAATTATAGCAATCAGCCCCAGCATTTT. The rearrangement links TRBV6-4 to TRBJ1-5; D unclear. Between the trimmed V and J ends, which lost 9 bases and 0 bases, there was a span of 12 bases. The CDR3 runs 14 residues. Germline lookup yields CDR1 MRHNA and CDR2 SNTAGT.

The rearrangement links TRBV7-9 to TRBJ1-4; TRBD1 might be the D (5 bases). Trimming took 1 base from V and 6 from J, leaving 12 bases between them. Germline V lookup: CDR1 SEHNR, CDR2 FQNEAQ (reference sequence). The CDR3 is 15 amino acids. CDR3 loop: CASSLGGGIHEKLFF. As DNA, the CDR3 is TGTGCCAGCAGCTTAGGGGGGGGAATCCATGAAAAACTGTTTTTT. Drawing the rest from reference TRBV7-9 and TRBJ1-4, the complete variable domain is DTGVSQNPRHKITKRGQNVTFRCDPISEHNRLYWYRQTLGQGPEFLTYFQNEAQLEKSRLLSDRFSAERPKGSFSTLEIQRTEQGDSAMYLCASSLGGGIHEKLFFGSGTQLSVL.

The chain is built from TRBV9 and TRBJ2-3; 9 bases are shared with TRBD2. In germline, CDR1 is SGDLS, CDR2 YYNGEE. This CDR3 has 17 amino acids. V dropped 6 bases and J dropped 4; count of bases not matched to a gene: 15. In nucleotides, the CDR3 is TGTGCCAGCACTCGATCGGGACTAGCTAGTTGGGCAGATACGCAGTATTTT. This translates into CASTRSGLASWADTQYF.

The chain couples TRBV4-1 to TRBJ2-1; 11 bases are shared with TRBD2. With 4 bases clipped from V and 0 bases from J, the junction kept 11 bases outside the gene matches. The CDR3 covers 19 residues. Germline V CDR1 and CDR2: MGHRA, YSYEKL. The CDR3 DNA sequence: TGCGCCAGCAGCCCAAGATTTACTAGCGGGGGCTACTCCTACAATGAGCAGTTCTTC. Amino acids: CASSPRFTSGGYSYNEQFF.

V gene TRBV27 combines with J gene TRBJ2-7, with 9 bases lining up with TRBD2. Looked up from germline, CDR1 is MNHEY and CDR2 is SMNVEV (reference sequence). The CDR3 extends over 15 amino acids. With V trimmed by 5 bases and J by 2 bases, 7 bases remained unmatched. The CDR3 reads CASSIQAGGTYEQYF. The CDR3 bases are TGTGCCAGCAGTATCCAAGCGGGAGGAACCTACGAGCAGTACTTC.